Sequencing of this TCR beta chain was carried out in a study of CXCR3-negative and CXCR3-positive naive CD8 T cells. Findings and limits, study-wide: TCR interaction strength was inferred from TRB CDR3 physicochemistry, as CD5 matched across naive subsets. Most assays were run on fresh PBMCs (CXCR3 expression partially decreased after cryopreservation). A higher hydrophobicity marked the TRB CDR3s of CXCR3-positive naive cells versus CXCR3-negative naive cells.

UMI-labeled 5' RACE TRB cDNA libraries were prepared from the cells. TCRdb re-called the 5' RACE reads; every CDR3 protein appears as one record, without DNA. This sample's table has thousands of distinct CDR3 sequences. The CDR3 spans 19 residues. Germline V CDR1 and CDR2: SGHVS, FNYEAQ. In regard to this clonotype: Its antigen is currently unknown.

The chain combines TRBV7-6 with TRBJ2-1; lacking DNA, the TRBD2 call made by TCRdb goes unchecked. Sequencing was performed on naive CXCR3- CD8+ T cells from blood. Subset in this sample: CD45RO-CCR7+CD27+CD95- naive CD8+ T cells lacking CXCR3 (TNR3-). This sequence originates from a human donor in good health. Some clones in this sample may be carry-over from other donors' samples. The CDR3 loop reads CASSSGLAGPVSSYNEQFF.